This TCR beta chain was observed in a study of lymphopenia after photon versus proton radiotherapy (dated by TCRdb to between 2018 and 2020). A note on the overall study: In patients with gastrointestinal tumors who developed high-grade lymphopenia, the study compared the immunological effects of photon radiation therapy with those of proton radiation therapy. A cohort of approximately 20 patients with gastrointestinal tumors who received either photon or proton therapy and subsequently developed lymphopenia was included. The study aimed to characterize how the two radiation modalities differ in their impact on the immune system.

General findings and caveats noted by the study authors: The authors looked at the survival association only in patients who died, and they framed better survival with proton therapy as a possibility rather than a demonstrated result. After the lymphocyte count nadir, photon-treated repertoires showed oligoclonal expansion, especially of CD8+ Temra cells, which drove the drop in diversity. Proton-treated patients stayed relatively stable during treatment, while photon-treated patients lost naive T cells and TCR diversity and gained effector/memory populations. Across the cohort, an inverse correlation was found between a larger post-nadir drop in TCR diversity and overall survival time among patients who died.

Libraries were constructed by the immunoSEQ multiplex PCR assay. T cell repertoires were profiled with deep sequencing of rearranged TCR beta loci together with multiparametric flow cytometry. This immuneACCESS table, as held by TCRdb, lists in-frame sequences with V and J called but not all clones. Of the missing ones, under half trace to an unresolved V gene in checked studies; the others have no known cause. The sample table shows approximately 17,000 clones, and about nine tenths are seen once. The ten largest clones capture 55% to 60% of the sample. There are 14 amino acids in the CDR3, from cysteine to phenylalanine inclusive. Just CDR3 DNA is preserved here, 42 bases in frame from base 1. Cut back by 5 bases and 5 bases, the V and J ends lie 13 bases apart. CDR1 and CDR2 were assigned from the germline V gene as MNHEY and SVGAGI. This clone was counted a few times. Its antigen is still unknown. The record has no base qualities; no much larger clone is one base away.

The material sequenced was peripheral blood, taken from a patient treated with proton-based radiotherapy. This TCR derives from a woman in her fifties or sixties with cholangiocarcinoma. Some clones in this sample may be carry-over from other donors' samples. Recombination connected TRBV6-5 to TRBJ1-5; a tentative D match to TRBD1 spans 5 bases. The CDR3 reads as follows: CASSPWEGDQPQHF. The DNA sequence is as follows: TGTGCCAGCAGTCCGTGGGAAGGGGATCAGCCCCAGCATTTT.